Each of the 10 T cell receptor beta chains below was sequenced from the same sample in a study of T-cell memory formation after mild COVID-19. MiXCR, run by TCRdb on the 5' RACE reads, gives a single entry per CDR3 protein. There are 150,000 or so distinct CDR3 sequences in the sample; around 13% occur only once, and about 14% lies in the top ten. The sequencing input was PBMCs or a T cell subset sorted from them (not recorded which). These receptors came from an adult woman who had mild COVID-19 (a few samples of this study predate the infection). Cell type and time point are not known.

The sample holds a few counts of this clonotype. V usage is TRBV7-9 and J usage is TRBJ1-2; 8 nucleotides agree with TRBD1. The CDR3 is 15 amino acids. CDR1 and CDR2 from the germline V gene are SEHNR and FQNEAQ (reference sequence). The ends lost 2 bases at V and 4 bases at J; junction bases unmatched: 6. CDR3 sequence (DNA): TGTGCCAGCAGCTTAACGGGACAGGCCTTCTATGGCTACACCTTC. Translated: CASSLTGQAFYGYTF. Based on the CDR3 plus reference TRBV7-9 and TRBJ1-2, the full variable domain is DTGVSQNPRHKITKRGQNVTFRCDPISEHNRLYWYRQTLGQGPEFLTYFQNEAQLEKSRLLSDRFSAERPKGSFSTLEIQRTEQGDSAMYLCASSLTGQAFYGYTFGSGTRLTVV.

This clonotype was seen a handful of times. CDR3 amino acids: CASSLVYFREQFF. CDR3 sequence (DNA): TGCGCCAGCAGCTTGGTTTATTTCCGGGAGCAGTTCTTC. J is TRBJ2-1 and V is TRBV5-1; no definite D call. Germline lookup yields CDR1 SGHRS and CDR2 YFSETQ. The germline V and J ends were trimmed by 0 bases and 10 bases, with 11 bases remaining between them. The CDR3 is made up of 13 amino acids.

The sample holds a few counts of this clonotype. This chain joins TRBV18 and TRBJ2-3, with D possibly being TRBD1 or TRBD2 (5 bases each). Germline-derived CDR1 and CDR2 are KGHSH and LQKENI. V was shortened by 5 bases and J by 5 bases, with 20 bases between the two germline ends. This CDR3 region has 16 residues. CDR3 loop: CASSVGTPATGDTQYF. The CDR3 DNA follows: TGTGCCAGCTCAGTCGGGACCCCTGCGACGGGAGATACGCAGTATTTT.

The chain couples TRBV5-4 to TRBJ2-5; D is uncertain. Per the germline V gene, CDR1 is SGHNT and CDR2 is YYREEE (reference sequence). The CDR3 extends over 14 amino acids. V lost 0 bases and J 0 bases, leaving 6 bases between the germline ends. Here the CDR3 reads CASSLGVNQETQYF. As DNA, the CDR3 is TGTGCCAGCAGCTTGGGGGTAAACCAAGAGACCCAGTACTTC. Complete variable domain (other parts from reference TRBV5-4 and TRBJ2-5): ETGVTQSPTHLIKTRGQQVTLRCSSQSGHNTVSWYQQALGQGPQFIFQYYREEENGRGNFPPRFSGLQFPNYSSELNVNALELDDSALYLCASSLGVNQETQYFGPGTRLLVL.

The chain combines TRBV5-1 with TRBJ2-7; the D gene is possibly TRBD2 (6 bases). Per germline, CDR1 SGHRS and CDR2 YFSETQ. The CDR3 is 15 amino acids. Deletions cut 6 bases from V and 2 bases from J, with 18 bases between. CDR3 sequence reads: CASTPGSGRPYEQYF. In nucleotides, the CDR3 is TGCGCCAGCACTCCTGGGAGCGGGCGCCCCTACGAGCAGTACTTC.

This clonotype was recorded only once. The CDR3 loop is CATSDFSGARGVYF. Here the CDR3 DNA reads TGTGCCACCAGTGATTTTTCGGGGGCCCGGGGCGTGTACTTC. The V gene is TRBV24-1, the J gene TRBJ2-4; D is perhaps TRBD1 or TRBD2 (6 bases each). The CDR3 runs to 14 residues. V was clipped by 1 base and J by 15 bases, with 18 bases between them. Germline CDR1 KGHDR, CDR2 SFDVKD.

The J gene is TRBJ2-7, the V gene TRBV20-1; 10 bases align to TRBD2. J gave up 2 bases and V 0 bases, and 4 bases lay outside the gene matches. Looked up from germline, CDR1 is DFQATT and CDR2 is SNEGSKA (reference sequence). The CDR3 runs to 15 residues. CDR3 residues: CSARDLAGDTYEQYF. CDR3 sequence (DNA): TGCAGTGCTAGAGACCTAGCGGGAGACACCTACGAGCAGTACTTC.

This clonotype was detected only a few times. The gene calls are TRBV5-5 and TRBJ2-7; D is undetermined. This CDR3 contains 13 residues. Germline V gene lookup returns CDR1 SGHKS and CDR2 YYEKEE (reference sequence). V gave up 4 bases and J gave up 5 bases, with 13 bases separating them. CDR3 coding DNA: TGTGCCAGCAGCCCCGGGTCTATCGACGAGCAGTACTTC. This encodes CASSPGSIDEQYF.

This clonotype has more than one count but fewer than ten. The chain recombines TRBV2 with TRBJ2-1; 11 bases align to TRBD1. J gave up 6 bases and V 3 bases, and 7 bases lay outside the gene matches. Germline assignment: CDR1 SNHLY and CDR2 FYNNEI. The CDR3 extends over 16 amino acids. The CDR3 coding sequence is TGTGCCAGCAGTGATCTACCGGGACAGGGGGGCAATGAGCAGTTCTTC. Amino acid sequence: CASSDLPGQGGNEQFF.

V usage is TRBV4-1 and J usage is TRBJ1-1, with unresolved D. The ends were cut back, 2 bases at V and 0 bases at J, with 16 bases in the middle. The CDR3 length is 17 residues. Germline CDR1 reads MGHRA; CDR2 reads YSYEKL. The CDR3 sequence is CASSQRGNGEMNTEAFF. Written as DNA, the CDR3 is TGCGCCAGCAGCCAACGGGGTAATGGGGAAATGAACACTGAAGCTTTCTTT.